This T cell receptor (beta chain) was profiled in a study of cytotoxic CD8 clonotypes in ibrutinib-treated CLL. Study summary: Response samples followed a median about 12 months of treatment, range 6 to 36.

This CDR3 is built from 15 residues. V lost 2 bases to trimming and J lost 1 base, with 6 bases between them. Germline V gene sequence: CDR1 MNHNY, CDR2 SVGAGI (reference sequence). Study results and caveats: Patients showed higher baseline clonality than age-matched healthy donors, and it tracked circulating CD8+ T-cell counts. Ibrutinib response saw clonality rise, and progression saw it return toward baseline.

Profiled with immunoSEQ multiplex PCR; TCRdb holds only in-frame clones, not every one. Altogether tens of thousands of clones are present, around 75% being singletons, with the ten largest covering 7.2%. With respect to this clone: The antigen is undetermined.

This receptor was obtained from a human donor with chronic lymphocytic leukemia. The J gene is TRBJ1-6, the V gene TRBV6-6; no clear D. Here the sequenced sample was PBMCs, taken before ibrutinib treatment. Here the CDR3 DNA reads TGTGCCAGCAGTTACGGAGGATCCTATAATTCACCCCTCCACTTT. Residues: CASSYGGSYNSPLHF.